The 16 T cell receptor beta chains given below trace back to one sample, sequenced in a study of blood T cell repertoires in COVID-19. Measured with immunoSEQ multiplex PCR; TCRdb has only the in-frame clones, and not every one. The repertoire includes a few hundred thousand clones, 85% of them detected once, and 3% to 4% sits in the top ten. Sequenced material: peripheral blood. The source of these receptors is a young woman with acute or convalescent COVID-19.

The V gene is TRBV19, the J gene TRBJ1-1; D gene unclear. There are 12 residues in the CDR3. Germline assignment: CDR1 LNHDA and CDR2 SQIVND (reference sequence). The CDR3 loop is CVSRDTNTEAFF. For the CDR3, the DNA is TGTGTCTCCCGGGATACGAACACTGAAGCTTTCTTT.

The rearrangement joins TRBV29-1 to TRBJ2-7; the match to TRBD2 covers 12 bases. The CDR3 runs 16 residues. CDR1 is SQVTM and CDR2 is ANQGSEA in the germline V gene. J was trimmed by 3 bases and V by 0 bases; bases with no gene match: 6. CDR3 coding DNA: TGCAGCGTTGAAGACGGACTAGCGGGACTGAGCTACGAGCAGTACTTC. Its protein product is CSVEDGLAGLSYEQYF.

The J gene is TRBJ2-7, the V gene TRBV10-3; 12 nucleotides match TRBD2. Unmatched junction bases numbered 6, after V lost 5 bases and J lost 4 bases. Germline lookup yields CDR1 ENHRY and CDR2 SYGVKD. This CDR3 spans 15 amino acids. CDR3 coding DNA: TGTGCCATCAGTTCGACTAGCGGGGGAACGTACGAGCAGTACTTC. Its protein is CAISSTSGGTYEQYF.

This clone was recorded only once. The gene calls are TRBV18 and TRBJ1-1; D ambiguous. V was clipped by 2 bases and J by 5 bases, with 21 bases between them. The CDR3 has 17 amino acids. Germline V gives CDR1 KGHSH, CDR2 LQKENI. The CDR3: CASSPIREEAHRTEAFF. CDR3 DNA sequence: TGTGCCAGCTCACCAATACGGGAGGAGGCGCATCGGACTGAAGCTTTCTTT.

The chain carries TRBV28 and TRBJ1-2; 8 positions match TRBD1. Germline-derived CDR1 and CDR2 are MDHEN and SYDVKM. The ends lost 6 bases at V and 0 bases at J; junction bases unmatched: 9. The CDR3 totals 16 residues. The CDR3 here is CASSLTRQGSNYGYTF. Here the CDR3 DNA reads TGTGCCAGCAGCCTCACTCGACAGGGGTCTAACTATGGCTACACCTTC.

The J gene is TRBJ2-7, the V gene TRBV6-5, with 9 bases lining up with TRBD2. The CDR3 covers 15 residues. In germline, CDR1 is MNHEY, CDR2 SVGAGI. The V gene end was trimmed by 6 bases and the J gene end by 9 bases; junction bases not matched to a gene: 15. The CDR3 loop is CASRGERGVPMLQYF. The CDR3 DNA is TGTGCCAGCAGGGGAGAGCGGGGGGTCCCAATGTTGCAGTACTTC.

V and J are TRBV19 and TRBJ1-5; D might be TRBD1 (5 bases). Trimming cost V 8 bases and J 1 base, with 18 bases left between them. The CDR3 consists of 16 residues. Germline V gene lookup returns CDR1 LNHDA and CDR2 SQIVND (reference sequence). The CDR3 protein is CASSGGERASNQPQHF. The CDR3 DNA reads TGTGCCAGTTCCGGGGGGGAAAGAGCAAGCAATCAGCCCCAGCATTTT.

The chain uses TRBV3-1 (or the pseudogene TRBV3-2) and TRBJ2-5; 9 bases align to TRBD1. CDR1 is LGHDT and CDR2 is YNNKEL in the germline V gene (reference sequence). Trimming removed 5 bases from V and 3 bases from J; junction bases left unmatched: 4. This CDR3 has 14 residues. CDR3 protein: CASSRDRAEETQYF. CDR3 DNA sequence: TGTGCCAGCAGCAGGGACAGGGCGGAAGAGACCCAGTACTTC.

This rearrangement joins TRBV24-1 to TRBJ2-1, with D possibly TRBD2 on 6 matching bases. Trimming took off 4 bases at V and 3 bases at J, with 9 bases between the two ends. The germline CDR1 and CDR2 sequences are KGHDR and SFDVKD. The CDR3 has 14 amino acids. The CDR3 region has the DNA TGTGCCACCAGTGACATGGACTACTACAATGAGCAGTTCTTC. Translation: CATSDMDYYNEQFF.

The V and J genes are TRBV10-3 and TRBJ2-7, with 7 bases fitting TRBD1. Losses at the gene ends were 8 bases for V and 0 bases for J; bases not matched to a gene: 1. The CDR3 spans 12 residues. Germline assignment: CDR1 ENHRY and CDR2 SYGVKD. CDR3 region: CAIGQDSYEQYF. CDR3 DNA sequence: TGTGCCATCGGACAGGACTCCTACGAGCAGTACTTC.

The rearrangement joins TRBV3-1 (or the pseudogene TRBV3-2) to TRBJ1-1, with D tentatively TRBD1 (6 bases). The CDR3 is made up of 14 amino acids. The germline CDR1 and CDR2 sequences are LGHDT and YNNKEL (reference sequence). V was trimmed by 5 bases and J by 2 bases, leaving 12 bases between them. For the CDR3, the DNA is TGTGCCAGCAGCTGGAGGGGGGGCAACACTGAAGCTTTCTTT. Translation gives CASSWRGGNTEAFF.

The rearrangement joins TRBV7-3 to TRBJ1-1, with D unresolved. Trimming cost V 0 bases and J 1 base, with 9 bases left between them. The germline V gene encodes CDR1 SGHTA and CDR2 FQGTGA. This CDR3 has 15 amino acids. CDR3 sequence (DNA): TGTGCCAGCAGCTTAACGGCAGGCACGAACACTGAAGCTTTCTTT. It yields the protein CASSLTAGTNTEAFF.

The CDR3 DNA reads TGTGCCATCATGGCCCCTAGCACAGATACGCAGTATTTT. Translation: CAIMAPSTDTQYF. The rearrangement uses TRBV10-3 and TRBJ2-3, with D hard to call. The CDR3 totals 13 residues. From germline, CDR1 is ENHRY and CDR2 SYGVKD. V lost 7 bases to trimming and J lost 0 bases, with 8 bases between them.

The chain joins TRBV11-2 to TRBJ1-4, with TRBD1 matching 7 bases. The germline V gene has CDR1 SGHAT and CDR2 FQNNGV. V was clipped by 5 bases and J by 4 bases; unmatched bases: 7. This CDR3 is built from 15 residues. CDR3 nucleotide sequence: TGTGCCAGCAGCCCAGTGGGGACAGTTAATGAAAAACTGTTTTTT. Translation: CASSPVGTVNEKLFF.

For this clone: Distinct nucleotide sequences in the sample also encode this CDR3. This chain links TRBV20-1 with TRBJ1-2; D is unresolved. CDR3 size: 11 residues. Germline CDR1 DFQATT, CDR2 SNEGSKA (reference sequence). V was pared by 6 bases and J by 4 bases, with 9 bases between. The CDR3 here is CSARRGYGYTF. The CDR3 DNA reads as TGCAGTGCACGCCGCGGCTATGGCTACACCTTC.

The CDR3 is CASRSTGGRSGGYTF. CDR3 in DNA: TGTGCCAGTAGATCAACAGGGGGAAGGAGCGGTGGCTACACCTTC. V and J are TRBV21-1 and TRBJ1-2; TRBD1, the D gene given by the table, was not confirmed from the DNA. TRBV21-1 is reported as a pseudogene. CDR3 size: 15 residues.